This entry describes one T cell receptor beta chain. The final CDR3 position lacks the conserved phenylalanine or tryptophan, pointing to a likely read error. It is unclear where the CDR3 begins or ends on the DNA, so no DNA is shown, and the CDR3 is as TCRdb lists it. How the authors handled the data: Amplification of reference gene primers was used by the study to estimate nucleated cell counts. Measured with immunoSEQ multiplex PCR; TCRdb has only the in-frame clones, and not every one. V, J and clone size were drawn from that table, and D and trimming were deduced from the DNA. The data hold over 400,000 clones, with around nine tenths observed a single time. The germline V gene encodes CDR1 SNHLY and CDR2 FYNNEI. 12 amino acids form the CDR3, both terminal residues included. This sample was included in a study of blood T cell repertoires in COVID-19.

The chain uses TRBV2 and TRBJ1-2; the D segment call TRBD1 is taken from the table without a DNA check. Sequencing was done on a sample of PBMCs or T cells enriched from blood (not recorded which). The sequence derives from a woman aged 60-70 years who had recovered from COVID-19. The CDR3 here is CASRMTGGPFLY.